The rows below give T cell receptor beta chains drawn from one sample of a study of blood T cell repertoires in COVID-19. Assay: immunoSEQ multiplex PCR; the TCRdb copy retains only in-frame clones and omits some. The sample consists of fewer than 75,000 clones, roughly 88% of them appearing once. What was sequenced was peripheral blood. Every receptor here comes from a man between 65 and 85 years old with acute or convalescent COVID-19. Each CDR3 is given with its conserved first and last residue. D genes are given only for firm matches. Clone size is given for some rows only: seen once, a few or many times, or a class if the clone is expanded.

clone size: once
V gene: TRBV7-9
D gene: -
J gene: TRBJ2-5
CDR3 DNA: TGTGCCAGCAGCCTAAATTCAGGGGCAGGCCAAGAGACCCAGTACTTC
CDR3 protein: CASSLNSGAGQETQYF

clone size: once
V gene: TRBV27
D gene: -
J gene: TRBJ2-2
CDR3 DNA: TGTGCCAGCAGTTCTTGGGGACAGAACACCGGGGAGCTGTTTTTT
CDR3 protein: CASSSWGQNTGELFF

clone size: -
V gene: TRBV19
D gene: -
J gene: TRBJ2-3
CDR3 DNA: TGTGCCAGTAGTCCGATAGACAGGCGCACAGATACGCAGTATTTT
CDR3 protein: CASSPIDRRTDTQYF

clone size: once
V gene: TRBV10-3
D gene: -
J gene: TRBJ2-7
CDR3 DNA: TGTGCCATCAGTGATGAACAGTACGAGCAGTACTTC
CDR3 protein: CAISDEQYEQYF

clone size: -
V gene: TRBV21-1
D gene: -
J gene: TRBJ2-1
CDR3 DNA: TGTGCCAGCAGCAAATCCCAGCGGTGGTACAATGAGCAGTTCTTC
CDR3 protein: CASSKSQRWYNEQFF

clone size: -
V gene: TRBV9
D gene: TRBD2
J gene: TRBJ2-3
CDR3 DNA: TGTGCCAGCAGCGGCGGGGGGTCATTCACAGATACGCAGTATTTT
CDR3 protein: CASSGGGSFTDTQYF

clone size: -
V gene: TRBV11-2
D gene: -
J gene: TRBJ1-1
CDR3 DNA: TGTGCCAGCAGCCCCTATCTGTGGGGAGGGAACACTGAAGCTTTCTTT
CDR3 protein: CASSPYLWGGNTEAFF

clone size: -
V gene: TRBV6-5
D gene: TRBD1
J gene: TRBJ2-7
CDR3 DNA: TGTGCCAGCAGTTACCAGGGACAGGGGAGCATCGAGCAGTACTTC
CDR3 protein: CASSYQGQGSIEQYF

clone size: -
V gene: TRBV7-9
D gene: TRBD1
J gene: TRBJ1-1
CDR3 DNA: TGTGCCAGCAGCGCTGCCGGGACAGGGACAGGAGCTTTCTTT
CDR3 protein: CASSAAGTGTGAFF

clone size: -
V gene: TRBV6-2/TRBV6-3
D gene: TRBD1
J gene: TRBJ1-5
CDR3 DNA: TGTGCCAGCAGTACCTCAGGGGGCCGGCAGCCCCAGCATTTT
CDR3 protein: CASSTSGGRQPQHF

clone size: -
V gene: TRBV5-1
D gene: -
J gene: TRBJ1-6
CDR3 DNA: TGCGCCAGCAGCTCCGCACAGGGCGGTGGGAATTCACCCCTCCACTTT
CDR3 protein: CASSSAQGGGNSPLHF